The 15 T cell receptor beta chains listed next were all sequenced from one sample in a study of read filtering for tumor transcriptome and immune sequencing. The library was built from about 400 ng RNA with molecular barcoded adaptors for alpha/delta and beta/gamma chains. TCRdb fed the reads into MiXCR, producing one record per CDR3 protein. The profile shows about 46,000 distinct CDR3 sequences, approximately 12% of them singletons. Material for sequencing was a population of CD138-negative cells sorted from bone marrow. Receptor source: a donor aged 40 or over with multiple myeloma.

This clonotype was seen many times. CDR3 DNA: TGTGCCAGCAAACGACTAGCGGGATCCTCGACCTACGAGCAGTACTTC. Its protein product is CASKRLAGSSTYEQYF. V usage is TRBV6-2 or TRBV6-3 and J usage is TRBJ2-7; TRBD2 matches 11 bases. Germline-derived CDR1 and CDR2 are MNHEY and SVGEGT. The ends lost 7 bases at V and 2 bases at J; junction bases unmatched: 10. This CDR3 has 16 amino acids.

This clonotype came up many times. The chain is built from TRBV4-1 and TRBJ2-5; 9 bases are a match to TRBD1. CDR3 size: 13 residues. The ends lost 5 bases at V and 4 bases at J; junction bases unmatched: 2. From germline, CDR1 is MGHRA and CDR2 YSYEKL. The CDR3 sequence is CASSEDRGETQYF. CDR3 coding DNA: TGCGCCAGCAGCGAGGACAGGGGAGAGACCCAGTACTTC.

Relative to its sample, this clonotype is medium-sized. The chain combines TRBV29-1 with TRBJ2-1, with 8 bases fitting TRBD2. With V trimmed by 0 bases and J by 2 bases, 6 bases remained unmatched. Per germline, CDR1 SQVTM and CDR2 ANQGSEA. The CDR3 runs to 16 residues. In DNA form, the CDR3 reads TGCAGCGTTGAAGATTGGCGGGGGGCCGCCTACAATGAGCAGTTCTTC. It translates to CSVEDWRGAAYNEQFF.

This clonotype was seen only once. The chain couples TRBV30 to TRBJ2-3; the D gene is possibly TRBD2 (6 bases). This CDR3 comprises 16 residues. CDR1 is GTSNPN and CDR2 is SVGIG in the germline V gene (reference sequence). V was trimmed by 3 bases and J by 0 bases, leaving 16 bases between them. The chain's CDR3 is CAWRVELALSTDTQYF. DNA for the CDR3: TGTGCCTGGAGAGTCGAGCTAGCGCTAAGCACAGATACGCAGTATTTT.

This clonotype was recorded at least ten times. The rearrangement uses TRBV20-1 and TRBJ2-1; D might be TRBD2 (5 bases). The V and J ends lost 4 bases and 6 bases respectively, with 16 bases between them. This CDR3 contains 14 residues. Germline values: CDR1 DFQATT, CDR2 SNEGSKA (reference sequence). CDR3 DNA: TGCAGTGCTACACCCCTCTCAGCGGCCAATGAGCAGTTCTTC. Its translation: CSATPLSAANEQFF.

This clonotype came up many times. The chain is built from TRBV5-1 and TRBJ2-1; 15 bases are shared with TRBD2. V lost 3 bases to trimming and J lost 8 bases; unmatched junction nucleotides: 9. The CDR3 is 17 residues long. Germline CDR1 and CDR2: SGHRS and YFSETQ. CDR3: CASSSGLAGGFTDEQFF. The CDR3 coding sequence is TGCGCCAGCAGCTCGGGACTAGCGGGAGGTTTTACGGATGAGCAGTTCTTC. The variable domain in full, with the rest retrieved from reference TRBV5-1 and TRBJ2-1, is KAGVTQTPRYLIKTRGQQVTLSCSPISGHRSVSWYQQTPGQGLQFLFEYFSETQRNKGNFPGRFSGRQFSNSRSEMNVSTLELGDSALYLCASSSGLAGGFTDEQFFGPGTRLTVL.

This clonotype was seen ten or more times. V and J are TRBV20-1 and TRBJ2-5; 7 nucleotides line up with TRBD1. CDR1 and CDR2 (germline): DFQATT, SNEGSKA (reference sequence). The J segment lost 4 bases and the V segment lost 3 bases, leaving 5 bases of the junction unmatched. This CDR3 spans 13 amino acids. The CDR3 spells CSASQQGIETQYF. CDR3 nucleotides: TGCAGTGCTAGTCAACAGGGGATAGAGACCCAGTACTTC.

This clonotype was counted ten times or more. This chain connects TRBV5-1 to TRBJ1-1, with 9 bases matching TRBD1. J gave up 1 base and V 0 bases, and 4 bases lay outside the gene matches. Per the germline V gene, CDR1 is SGHRS and CDR2 is YFSETQ. The CDR3 has 16 amino acids. CDR3: CASSLGDRARNTEAFF. CDR3 sequence (DNA): TGCGCCAGCAGCTTGGGGGACAGGGCTCGGAACACTGAAGCTTTCTTT.

With respect to this clonotype: The missing conserved phenylalanine or tryptophan at the end of this CDR3 makes a read error likely. This chain uses TRBV10-3 with TRBJ2-5, with no clear D. CDR1 and CDR2 (germline): ENHRY, SYGVKD. This CDR3 contains 12 residues. CDR3 residues: CAVSEETGTQYP. CDR3 nucleotide sequence: TGTGCCGTCAGTGAGGAAACTGGGACCCAGTACCCC.

The sample holds a few counts of this clonotype. V is TRBV6-5 and J is TRBJ2-2; D is possibly TRBD2 (5 bases). V was trimmed by 4 bases and J by 3 bases, leaving 15 bases between them. CDR1 and CDR2 from the germline V gene are MNHEY and SVGAGI. CDR3 size: 16 residues. This chain's CDR3 is CASSSRLAIDTGELFF. The CDR3 coding sequence is TGTGCCAGCAGTTCCCGTCTAGCAATCGACACCGGGGAGCTGTTTTTT.

This clonotype is judged medium-sized. CDR3 residues: CASSKREAGRDEQFF. The CDR3 nucleotides are TGTGCCAGCAGTAAGCGGGAGGCCGGGCGGGATGAGCAGTTCTTC. V gene TRBV12-3 or TRBV12-4 combines with J gene TRBJ2-1, with 9 bases that match TRBD2. The length of the CDR3 is 15 residues. V lost 5 bases and J lost 8; bases outside the gene matches: 10.

This clonotype was observed at least ten times. This rearrangement joins TRBV5-1 to TRBJ2-5, with D perhaps TRBD2 (6 bases). CDR1 and CDR2 from the germline V gene are SGHRS and YFSETQ. Trimming left V 6 bases short and J 7 bases short, with 10 bases between. The CDR3 extends over 11 amino acids. CDR3 coding DNA: TGCGCCAGCATTATGGAGGGGACCCAGTACTTC. It is translated as CASIMEGTQYF.

This clonotype has a single count. Relative to the germline gene, one junction end is altered; a read error may explain this. The chain joins TRBV20-1 to TRBJ2-5, with 7 bases aligning to TRBD2. CDR3 length equals 12 residues. Germline CDR1 and CDR2: DFQATT and SNEGSKA (reference sequence). CDR3 coding DNA: TGCAGTGCCCGAGATGGGAGGGAGACCCAGCACTTC. Protein product: CSARDGRETQHF.

This clonotype occurred many times. This chain links TRBV12-3 or TRBV12-4 with TRBJ2-2, with D possibly TRBD2 on 5 matching bases. The CDR3 has 13 amino acids. With 6 bases removed from V and 6 bases from J, the gap between germline ends came to 11 bases. CDR3 protein: CASSRPGSGELFF. CDR3 coding DNA: TGTGCCAGCAGCCGACCGGGGTCCGGGGAGCTGTTTTTT.

This clonotype was counted ten times or more. The chain combines TRBV6-5 with TRBJ2-5; no clear D. The germline V gene encodes CDR1 MNHEY and CDR2 SVGAGI. V was cut by 8 bases and J by 5 bases, with 15 bases left in between. The CDR3 is 13 residues long. In DNA, the CDR3 is TGTGCCAGCCACCGCCCGGGCGTGGAGACCCAGTACTTC. Its translation: CASHRPGVETQYF.